This TCR beta chain emerged from a study of cytomegalovirus exposure and HLA in healthy donors. Primers for the PCR totalled 60 Vbeta and 13 Jbeta. Sequenced by immunoSEQ multiplex PCR; TCRdb stores in-frame clones only, minus some. Counted here are approximately 140,000 clones, about 82% occurring once; the ten biggest clones make up about 2.2%. J was trimmed by 1 base and V by 0 bases; bases with no gene match: 4. Germline loops: CDR1 SGHRS, CDR2 YFSETQ. The CDR3 has 16 residues. The chain links TRBV5-1 to TRBJ1-2; 9 nucleotides align to TRBD1. This TCR was sampled from a man under 40 in good health and CMV-seronegative. Specimen: PBMCs. The CDR3 here is CASSLAGTGFNYGYTF. CDR3 coding DNA: TGCGCCAGCAGCTTGGCCGGGACAGGGTTTAACTATGGCTACACCTTC.